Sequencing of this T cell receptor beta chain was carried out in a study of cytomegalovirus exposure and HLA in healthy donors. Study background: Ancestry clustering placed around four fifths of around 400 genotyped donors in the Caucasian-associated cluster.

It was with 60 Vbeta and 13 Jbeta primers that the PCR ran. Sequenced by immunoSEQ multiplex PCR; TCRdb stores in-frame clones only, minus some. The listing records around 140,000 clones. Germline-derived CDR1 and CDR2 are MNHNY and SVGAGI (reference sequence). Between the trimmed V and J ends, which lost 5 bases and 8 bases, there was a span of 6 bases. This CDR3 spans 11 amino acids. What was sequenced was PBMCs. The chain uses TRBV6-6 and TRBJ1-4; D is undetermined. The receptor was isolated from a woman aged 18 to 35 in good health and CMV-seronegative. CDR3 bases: TGTGCCAGCAGTCACGGGGAAAAACTGTTTTTT. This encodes CASSHGEKLFF.